This TCR beta chain was captured in a study of control samples from healthy donors and cancer patients. This CDR3 comprises 15 residues. V gave up 0 bases and J gave up 7 bases, with 12 bases separating them. Germline V gene lookup returns CDR1 KGHSH and CDR2 LQKENI. Measured with immunoSEQ multiplex PCR; TCRdb has only the in-frame clones, and not every one. The sample has around 130,000 clones; 80% to 90% are singletons. The V call is TRBV18, the J call TRBJ1-4, with D uncertain. Sequencing was done on a sample of blood. This TCR derives from a man between 25 and 39 years old in good health. The CDR3 DNA reads as TGTGCCAGCTCACCACCGGGCCCCACCGGTGAAAAACTGTTTTTT. As protein: CASSPPGPTGEKLFF.